This entry features one TCR beta chain sequence. This clonotype was counted ten times or more. Which antigen it targets is not known. Per-base quality was not reported, and no clone a single base away is much larger than it. The data were obtained in a study of T cell repertoires in cytomegalovirus infection (dated by TCRdb to about 2019). About the investigation overall: Because public TCR beta signatures pointed to carriage of CMV infection together with the matching HLA type, the HLA type of each donor mattered for the analysis. What the work shows at the level of the full study, not this receptor alone: In both this cohort and an independent roughly 350-donor cohort, the cumulative frequency of public TCR beta family members distinguished carriers of CMV infection plus the relevant HLA type. The ex vivo response was dominated by HLA-C-restricted CMV-specific TCR beta clonotypes, which also provided the single most frequent clonotype in two of eight donors.

For CDR1 and CDR2, the germline V gene (reference sequence) lists SEHNR and FQNEAQ. V ends up 4 bases short and J 2 bases short, with an unmatched junction base count of 2. Taken from cysteine to phenylalanine, the CDR3 has 15 residues. This entry keeps only the CDR3 DNA: 45 bases, framed from base 1. The instrument was an Illumina HiSeq 1500. TCRdb took the public reads, trimmed them with fastp at Q25, ran MiXCR for clone calling and kept in-frame beta chains. Here each entry gathers all rows of one CDR3 protein and keeps the most common genes and DNA. The table for this sample lists around 310,000 distinct CDR3 sequences; roughly 16% of them were counted only once. More than 10% of the sample is held by the ten biggest clonotypes.

Sequencing was done on a sample of PBMCs. The V gene is TRBV7-9 and the J gene is TRBJ2-6; 7 middle bases align to TRBD1. This TCR was sampled from a human donor in good health (CMV status not recorded). Some clones in this sample may be carry-over from other donors' samples. The nucleotide sequence reads as follows: TGTGCCAGCAGCTCCGACAGGGCTGGGGCCAACGTCCTGACTTTC. Its product reads: CASSSDRAGANVLTF. Joined to the reference TRBV7-9 and TRBJ2-6 proteins, this CDR3 gives the full variable domain: DTGVSQNPRHKITKRGQNVTFRCDPISEHNRLYWYRQTLGQGPEFLTYFQNEAQLEKSRLLSDRFSAERPKGSFSTLEIQRTEQGDSAMYLCASSSDRAGANVLTFGAGSRLTVL.